Following are 22 T cell receptor beta chains from one sample sequenced in a study of CD8 T cells in Susac syndrome. A quantity of about 0.5 to 1 ug RNA underwent reverse transcription using random hexamers. MiXCR was run by TCRdb on the immunoSEQ multiplex PCR reads, yielding one entry per CDR3 protein. Among a few hundred thousand distinct CDR3 sequences listed, about 95% were seen once. The sequencing input was CD4+ T cells from PBMCs. These receptors were collected from a human donor with multiple sclerosis.

This sequence joins TRBV3-1 and TRBJ2-7; 7 bases fit TRBD1. CDR3 length: 13 amino acids. Germline trimming cut 4 bases from V and 3 bases from J; bases unmatched to any gene: 3. Germline lookup yields CDR1 LGHDT and CDR2 YNNKEL (reference sequence). The CDR3 DNA reads as TGTGCCAGCAGCCTACACAGGGGCTACGAGCAGTACTTC. This translates into CASSLHRGYEQYF.

The chain couples TRBV29-1 to TRBJ1-1; no clear D. Trimming took 3 bases from V and 8 from J, leaving 16 bases between them. Germline V gene sequence: CDR1 SQVTM, CDR2 ANQGSEA. This CDR3 has 13 residues. The CDR3 sequence: CSVDQPLSGEAFF. The DNA of the CDR3 is TGCAGCGTTGACCAACCTCTTAGCGGCGAAGCTTTCTTT.

This clonotype was seen only once. V and J are TRBV7-2 and TRBJ2-7, with 7 bases that match TRBD2. CDR1 is SGHTA and CDR2 is FQGNSA in the germline V gene. This CDR3 is built from 15 residues. V lost 1 base and J lost 2; bases outside the gene matches: 5. CDR3 sequence: CASSLGAGGAYEQYF. CDR3 nucleotides: TGTGCCAGCAGCTTAGGAGCTGGGGGGGCCTACGAGCAGTACTTC.

The gene calls are TRBV20-1 and TRBJ2-3; 7 bases map to TRBD1. This CDR3 comprises 15 residues. Germline loops: CDR1 DFQATT, CDR2 SNEGSKA (reference sequence). V trimming: 3 bases; J trimming: 2 bases; junction bases outside the gene matches: 8. The CDR3 sequence: CSASGLTGVTDTQYF. The CDR3 region has the DNA TGCAGTGCTAGCGGGCTAACAGGGGTCACAGATACGCAGTATTTT.

The rearrangement links TRBV2 to TRBJ2-5; 12 bases line up with TRBD2. This CDR3 has 15 residues. J was trimmed by 5 bases and V by 4 bases; bases with no gene match: 5. Germline V CDR1 and CDR2: SNHLY, FYNNEI. CDR3: CASSGTSGIWETQYF. In DNA form, the CDR3 reads TGTGCCAGCAGTGGGACTAGCGGGATTTGGGAGACCCAGTACTTC.

This chain uses TRBV5-1 with TRBJ2-1; D not resolved. V lost 4 bases, J lost 7 bases, and 9 bases lay in between. The CDR3 runs 12 residues. CDR1 and CDR2 from the germline V gene are SGHRS and YFSETQ. In nucleotides, the CDR3 is TGCGCCAGCAGCCAGCCATCAAATGAGCAGTTCTTC. Its protein product is CASSQPSNEQFF.

V gene TRBV27 combines with J gene TRBJ2-6; D possibly corresponds to TRBD1 (6 bases). Germline CDR1 reads MNHEY; CDR2 reads SMNVEV (reference sequence). The CDR3 spans 18 residues. V was shortened by 3 bases and J by 0 bases, with 15 bases between the two germline ends. CDR3 sequence reads: CASSFYPTGISGANVLTF. The CDR3 DNA reads as TGTGCCAGCAGTTTTTACCCGACAGGCATCTCTGGGGCCAACGTCCTGACTTTC.

V is TRBV27 and J is TRBJ1-1; the match to TRBD1 covers 7 bases. Trimming at V came to 4 bases and at J to 5 bases, leaving 7 bases not matched to a gene. Germline values: CDR1 MNHEY, CDR2 SMNVEV (reference sequence). This CDR3 is 14 amino acids long. This CDR3 reads CASSSPDRATEAFF. In DNA form, the CDR3 reads TGTGCCAGCAGTTCCCCTGACAGGGCTACTGAAGCTTTCTTT.

The chain couples TRBV7-9 to TRBJ2-1, with D maybe TRBD1 (6 bases). Deletions cut 5 bases from V and 15 bases from J, with 20 bases between. Germline V CDR1 and CDR2: SEHNR, FQNEAQ (reference sequence). This CDR3 is built from 13 residues. CDR3 protein: CASSLDRWGSPFF. CDR3 DNA: TGTGCCAGCAGCCTTGACAGGTGGGGAAGTCCGTTCTTC.

The CDR3 coding sequence is TGTGCCAGCAGCCCAGGGACAGGCCTAAGCGCCTATGGCTACACCTTC. Protein product: CASSPGTGLSAYGYTF. The chain links TRBV9 to TRBJ1-2; 8 bases match TRBD1. After removal of 4 bases from V and 4 bases from J, the junction contained 12 bases not matched to a gene. Germline V lookup: CDR1 SGDLS, CDR2 YYNGEE. There are 16 residues in the CDR3.

The chain has TRBV20-1 and TRBJ1-1; 12 bases line up with TRBD1. CDR3 length equals 16 residues. Per germline, CDR1 DFQATT and CDR2 SNEGSKA (reference sequence). J lost 0 bases, V lost 6 bases, and 8 bases had no gene match. The CDR3 DNA is TGCAGTGCCCGGACCGGGACAGGGGGCGTGAACACTGAAGCTTTCTTT. Translation: CSARTGTGGVNTEAFF.

The chain combines TRBV7-2 with TRBJ1-1; unclear D gene. This CDR3 comprises 14 residues. Germline V lookup: CDR1 SGHTA, CDR2 FQGNSA. V shed 7 bases and J shed 0 bases, with 12 bases lying between them. Here the CDR3 reads CASTPTTLNTEAFF. CDR3 bases: TGTGCCAGCACCCCGACTACATTGAACACTGAAGCTTTCTTT. Filled out from reference TRBV7-2 and TRBJ1-1, the complete variable domain reads GAGVSQSPSNKVTEKGKDVELRCDPISGHTALYWYRQSLGQGLEFLIYFQGNSAPDKSGLPSDRFSAERTGGSVSTLTIQRTQQEDSAVYLCASTPTTLNTEAFFGQGTRLTVV.

This sequence joins TRBV6-5 and TRBJ1-2; 7 bases are a match to TRBD1. V dropped 4 bases and J dropped 4; count of bases not matched to a gene: 12. There are 16 residues in the CDR3. Germline CDR1 reads MNHEY; CDR2 reads SVGAGI. The CDR3 protein is CASSSLDRPGGYGYTF. Here the CDR3 DNA reads TGTGCCAGCAGTTCCCTGGACAGGCCTGGAGGCTATGGCTACACCTTC.

The J gene is TRBJ1-2, the V gene TRBV29-1; 7 bases match TRBD1. CDR3 length equals 12 residues. V was pared by 4 bases and J by 8 bases, with 7 bases of the junction left unmatched. Germline V CDR1 and CDR2: SQVTM, ANQGSEA. In DNA form, the CDR3 reads TGCAGCGTTGGGGAACAGGGGACAGGCTACACCTTC. Residues: CSVGEQGTGYTF.

The CDR3: CAWSPRAYEQYF. CDR3 sequence (DNA): TGTGCCTGGAGCCCCCGAGCCTACGAGCAGTACTTC. This chain joins TRBV30 and TRBJ2-7; no firm D call. The CDR3 totals 12 residues. The germline V gene has CDR1 GTSNPN and CDR2 SVGIG (reference sequence). V was clipped by 3 bases and J by 2 bases, with 8 bases between them.

The rearrangement links TRBV30 to TRBJ1-5; 8 bases fit TRBD1. V shed 0 bases and J 6 bases; nucleotides not matched to a gene: 7. Germline values: CDR1 GTSNPN, CDR2 SVGIG (reference sequence). The CDR3 spans 15 residues. The CDR3 spells CAWSVRDRSVQPQHF. CDR3 DNA: TGTGCCTGGAGTGTTAGGGACAGGAGCGTTCAGCCCCAGCATTTT.

The chain is built from TRBV15 and TRBJ2-2, with 7 bases fitting TRBD2. J lost 5 bases, V lost 1 base, and 7 bases had no gene match. Germline-derived CDR1 and CDR2 are LNHNV and YYDKDF (reference sequence). CDR3 length equals 16 residues. Written as DNA, the CDR3 is TGTGCCACCAGCAGAGTAGTGGGGAGGGGAACCGGGGAGCTGTTTTTT. Amino acids: CATSRVVGRGTGELFF.

The rearrangement links TRBV19 to TRBJ2-1; TRBD2 aligns across 7 bases. CDR1 is LNHDA, CDR2 SQIVND, per germline (reference sequence). The V gene end was trimmed by 4 bases and the J gene end by 0 bases; junction bases not matched to a gene: 0. CDR3 length: 14 residues. CDR3 coding DNA: TGTGCCAGTAGTAGCGGGAGCTCCTACAATGAGCAGTTCTTC. Translating it yields CASSSGSSYNEQFF.

The chain recombines TRBV7-3 with TRBJ2-5; 8 nucleotides line up with TRBD2. Germline loops: CDR1 SGHTA, CDR2 FQGTGA. CDR3 length: 16 amino acids. Germline trimming cut 5 bases from V and 4 bases from J; bases unmatched to any gene: 12. The CDR3 nucleotides are TGTGCCAGCAGCCCTGGCGCTAGCGGGCCAGGAGAGACCCAGTACTTC. Protein: CASSPGASGPGETQYF.

J is TRBJ2-1 and V is TRBV14; TRBD2 matches 10 bases. The CDR3 covers 17 residues. The ends lost 4 bases at V and 6 bases at J; junction bases unmatched: 12. Looked up from germline, CDR1 is SGHDN and CDR2 is FVKESK. For the CDR3, the DNA is TGTGCCAGCAGCCTCTTTCCGGGACTAGCGTCTGGCAATGAGCAGTTCTTC. Translated, it gives CASSLFPGLASGNEQFF.

In the case of this clonotype: One junction end does not reproduce the germline sequence, and a read error may be involved. In DNA, the CDR3 is TGTGCCAGCGGGGTGGACCGATTCTTATCCGCCTTC. Its translation: CASGVDRFLSAF. The V and J genes are TRBV6-6 and TRBJ1-2; the D is unclear. This CDR3 spans 12 amino acids. Germline loops: CDR1 MNHNY, CDR2 SVGAGI (reference sequence).

The rearrangement links TRBV20-1 to TRBJ2-1; 14 bases agree with TRBD2. J lost 9 bases, V lost 6 bases, and 7 bases had no gene match. The CDR3 has 14 amino acids. Germline V gene lookup returns CDR1 DFQATT and CDR2 SNEGSKA (reference sequence). The CDR3 DNA reads TGCAGTGCGAGACTAGCGGGAGGGTATGGTGAGCAGTTCTTC. Protein sequence: CSARLAGGYGEQFF.